This entry concerns a single TCR beta chain. Its antigen is unidentified. This record comes from a study of blood T cells in healthy people across ages. General study results and limits: The percentage of naive T cells correlated strongly with TCR beta diversity.

This CDR3 has 19 amino acids. Trimming at V came to 3 bases and at J to 2 bases, leaving 12 bases not matched to a gene. Germline values: CDR1 ENHRY, CDR2 SYGVKD. Researchers report isolating at least 6 million PBMCs per sample. A second PCR, run for 7 to 11 cycles, used a sample-barcoded 5' primer plus a J-beta primer mix. TCRdb passed the 5' RACE reads through MiXCR, listing each CDR3 protein once. The sample records around 1,500,000 distinct CDR3 sequences, roughly 45% being singletons. The receptor was derived from a woman aged 18 to 35 in good health. Sequenced input: blood. J is TRBJ2-1 and V is TRBV10-3; 11 positions match TRBD1. CDR3 residues: CAISDEGQGGPRAYNEQFF. CDR3 DNA sequence: TGTGCCATCAGTGACGAGGGACAGGGGGGTCCCAGAGCCTACAATGAGCAGTTCTTC.